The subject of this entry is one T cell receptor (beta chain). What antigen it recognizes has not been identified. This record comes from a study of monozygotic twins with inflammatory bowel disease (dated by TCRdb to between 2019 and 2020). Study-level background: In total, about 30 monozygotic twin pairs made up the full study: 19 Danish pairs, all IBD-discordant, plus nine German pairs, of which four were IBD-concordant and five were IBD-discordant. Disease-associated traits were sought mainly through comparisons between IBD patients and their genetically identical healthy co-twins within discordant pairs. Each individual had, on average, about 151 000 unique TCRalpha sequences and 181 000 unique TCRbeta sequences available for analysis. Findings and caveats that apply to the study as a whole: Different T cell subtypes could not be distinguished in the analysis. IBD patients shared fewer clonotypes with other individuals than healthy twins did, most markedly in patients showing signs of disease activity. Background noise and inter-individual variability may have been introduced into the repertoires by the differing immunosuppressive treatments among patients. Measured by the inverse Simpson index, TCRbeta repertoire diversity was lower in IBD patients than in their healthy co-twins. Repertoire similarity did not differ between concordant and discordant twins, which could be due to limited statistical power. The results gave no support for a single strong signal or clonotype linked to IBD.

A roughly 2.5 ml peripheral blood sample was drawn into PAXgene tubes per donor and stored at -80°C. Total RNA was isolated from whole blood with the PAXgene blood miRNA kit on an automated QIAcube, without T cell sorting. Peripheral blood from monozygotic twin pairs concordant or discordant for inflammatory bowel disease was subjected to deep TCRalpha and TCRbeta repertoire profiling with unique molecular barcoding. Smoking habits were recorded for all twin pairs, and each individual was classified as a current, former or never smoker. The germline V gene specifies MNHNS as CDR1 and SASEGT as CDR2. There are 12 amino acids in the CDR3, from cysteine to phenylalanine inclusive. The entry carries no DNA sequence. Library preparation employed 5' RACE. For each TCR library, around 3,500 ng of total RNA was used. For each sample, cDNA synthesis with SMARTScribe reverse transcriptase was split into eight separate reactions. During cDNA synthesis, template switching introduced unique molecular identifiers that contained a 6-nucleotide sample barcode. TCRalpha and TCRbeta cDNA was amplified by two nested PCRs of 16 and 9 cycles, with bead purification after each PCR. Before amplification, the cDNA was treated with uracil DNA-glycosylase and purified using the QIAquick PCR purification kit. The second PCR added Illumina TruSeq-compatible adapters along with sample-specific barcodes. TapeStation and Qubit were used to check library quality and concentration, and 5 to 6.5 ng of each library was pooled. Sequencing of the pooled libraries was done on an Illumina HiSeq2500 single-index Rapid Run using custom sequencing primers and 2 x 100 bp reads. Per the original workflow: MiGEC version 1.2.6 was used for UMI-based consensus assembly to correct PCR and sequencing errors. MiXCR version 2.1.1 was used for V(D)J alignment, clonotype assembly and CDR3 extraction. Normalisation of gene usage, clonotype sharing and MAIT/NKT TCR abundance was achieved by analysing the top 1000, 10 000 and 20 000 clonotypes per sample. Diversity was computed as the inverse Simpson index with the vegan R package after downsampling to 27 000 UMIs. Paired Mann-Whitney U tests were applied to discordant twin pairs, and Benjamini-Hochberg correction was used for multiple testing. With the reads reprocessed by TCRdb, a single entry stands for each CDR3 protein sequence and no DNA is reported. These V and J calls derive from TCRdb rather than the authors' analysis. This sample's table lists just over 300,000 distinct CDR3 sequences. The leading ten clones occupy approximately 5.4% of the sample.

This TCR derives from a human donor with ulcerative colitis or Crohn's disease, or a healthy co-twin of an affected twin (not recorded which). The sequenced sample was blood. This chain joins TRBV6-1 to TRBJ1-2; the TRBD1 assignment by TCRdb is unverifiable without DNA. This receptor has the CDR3 CASSGNEGGYTF.